Only one count was recorded for the clone carrying this TCR beta chain. Trimming at V came to 6 bases and at J to 0 bases, leaving 2 bases not matched to a gene. The CDR3 covers 14 residues. Germline V gives CDR1 LNHDA, CDR2 SQIVND (reference sequence). This sample is drawn from a study of blood T cell repertoires in COVID-19. Seattle patient enrollment occurred during active infection, with longitudinal follow-up thereafter. As originally analysed: It was from reference gene primer amplification that nucleated cell counts were estimated. Clones were sequenced by immunoSEQ multiplex PCR, and TCRdb holds only the in-frame ones, with some missing. V, J and clone size were drawn from that table, and D and trimming were deduced from the DNA. Of more than 300,000 clones listed, approximately 87% are singletons.

Sequences were obtained from peripheral blood. The chain uses TRBV19 and TRBJ1-3, with TRBD1 matching over 7 bases. This sequence originates from a woman aged 25 to 39 with COVID-19, enrolled during active disease. CDR3 sequence reads: CASRDRDSGNTIYF. The CDR3 bases are TGTGCCAGTAGAGACAGGGACTCTGGAAACACCATATATTTT.